These 17 T cell receptor beta chains were all obtained from the same sample, sequenced in a study of cytotoxic CD8 clonotypes in ibrutinib-treated CLL. Repertoires were generated with immunoSEQ multiplex PCR, while TCRdb's copy carries only in-frame clones and drops some. The repertoire holds over 120,000 clones, with approximately 80% as singletons. The input for sequencing was PBMCs, taken after 12 months of ibrutinib treatment. These receptors were taken from a human donor with chronic lymphocytic leukemia.

The V and J genes are TRBV25-1 and TRBJ2-1; 14 bases align to TRBD2. The CDR3 is 16 amino acids. The junction had 10 bases not matched to a gene; V was cut back by 1 base and J by 14 bases. Germline assignment: CDR1 MGHDK and CDR2 SYGVNS. CDR3 sequence reads: CASSESGLAGERPEFF. CDR3 sequence (DNA): TGTGCCAGCAGTGAATCGGGACTAGCGGGAGAACGTCCGGAGTTCTTC.

V is TRBV28 and J is TRBJ2-7; D is perhaps TRBD2 (7 bases). This CDR3 has 16 amino acids. Germline CDR1 is MDHEN and CDR2 is SYDVKM. V lost 6 bases and J lost 6, with 24 bases in between. CDR3 residues: CASSRRGLAALIEQYF. CDR3 sequence (DNA): TGTGCCAGCAGCCGGCGGGGGCTAGCCGCCCTCATCGAGCAGTACTTC. Full variable domain (remainder filled in from reference TRBV28 and TRBJ2-7): DVKVTQSSRYLVKRTGEKVFLECVQDMDHENMFWYRQDPGLGLRLIYFSYDVKMKEKGDIPEGYSVSREKKERFSLILESASTNQTSMYLCASSRRGLAALIEQYFGPGTRLTVT.

The rearrangement uses TRBV18 and TRBJ2-2; D is unclear. Per germline, CDR1 KGHSH and CDR2 LQKENI. The CDR3 length is 12 residues. V was clipped by 2 bases and J by 5 bases, with 3 bases between them. CDR3 DNA: TGTGCCAGCTCACCAGAAACCGGGGAGCTGTTTTTT. The encoded protein is CASSPETGELFF.

V gene TRBV5-1 combines with J gene TRBJ2-5; 10 bases are a match to TRBD2. The CDR3 runs to 16 residues. Germline V gene lookup returns CDR1 SGHRS and CDR2 YFSETQ. J was trimmed by 2 bases and V by 0 bases; bases with no gene match: 4. For the CDR3, the DNA is TGCGCCAGCAGCTTGGGGGCTAGCGGGAGTCAAGAGACCCAGTACTTC. This codes for CASSLGASGSQETQYF.

The CDR3 nucleotides read TGTGCCAGTAGTATCCTGGTAGGGAGCTACGAGCAGTACTTC. Translation: CASSILVGSYEQYF. This chain links TRBV19 with TRBJ2-7, with a tentative D call TRBD2 (5 bases). Germline V gene sequence: CDR1 LNHDA, CDR2 SQIVND (reference sequence). Trimming took off 3 bases at V and 3 bases at J, with 12 bases between the two ends. The CDR3 contains 14 residues.

This clone was recorded only once. The genes are TRBV6-1 and TRBJ1-5, with D tentatively TRBD1 (5 bases). The germline CDR1 and CDR2 sequences are MNHNS and SASEGT. This CDR3 has 15 residues. Trimming stripped 2 bases from V and 7 bases from J, with 15 bases between. The CDR3 nucleotides are TGTGCCAGCAGTGAACACGGGGCGGATGGGCAGCCCCAGCATTTT. Amino acids: CASSEHGADGQPQHF.

V usage is TRBV5-6 and J usage is TRBJ2-3; the match to TRBD1 covers 10 bases. Germline V gene lookup returns CDR1 SGHDT and CDR2 YYEEEE. This CDR3 region has 15 residues. The V and J ends lost 5 bases and 1 base, in that order; junction bases with no gene match: 4. DNA for the CDR3: TGTGCCAGCAGTGCCGGGACAGGGGGCACAGATACGCAGTATTTT. Its translation: CASSAGTGGTDTQYF.

This clone showed up just once. J is TRBJ1-2 and V is TRBV28; D gene uncertain. The CDR3 sequence is 12 residues long. Trimming shortened V by 10 bases and J by 10 bases, and 19 bases separated the two germline ends. Germline lookup yields CDR1 MDHEN and CDR2 SYDVKM. The CDR3 loop is CATGRTPSLYTF. In nucleotides, the CDR3 is TGTGCCACCGGTAGAACACCGAGCCTCTACACCTTC.

The chain has TRBV6-6 and TRBJ2-7; D uncertain. CDR3 size: 15 residues. The germline gives CDR1 MNHNY, CDR2 SVGAGI (reference sequence). Between the trimmed V and J ends, which lost 0 bases and 7 bases, there was a span of 16 bases. The CDR3 region is CASSYSSGWMQEQYF. CDR3 bases: TGTGCCAGCAGTTACTCGAGTGGTTGGATGCAAGAGCAGTACTTC.

The chain couples TRBV7-9 to TRBJ1-1; weak D call: TRBD1 (5 bases). The V end lost 0 bases, the J end lost 5 bases, and 7 bases lay between the germline ends. The germline V gene has CDR1 SEHNR and CDR2 FQNEAQ (reference sequence). This CDR3 is 13 amino acids long. The CDR3 spells CASSLAGETEAFF. DNA for the CDR3: TGTGCCAGCAGCTTAGCAGGGGAGACTGAAGCTTTCTTT. Together with reference TRBV7-9 and TRBJ1-1, the CDR3 gives the full variable domain: DTGVSQNPRHKITKRGQNVTFRCDPISEHNRLYWYRQTLGQGPEFLTYFQNEAQLEKSRLLSDRFSAERPKGSFSTLEIQRTEQGDSAMYLCASSLAGETEAFFGQGTRLTVV.

The chain links TRBV5-1 to TRBJ2-6; D not certain. The V gene lost 5 bases and the J gene lost 0 bases, with 9 bases spanning the gap. The CDR3 spans 15 residues. The germline CDR1 and CDR2 sequences are SGHRS and YFSETQ. CDR3 nucleotide sequence: TGCGCCAGCAGTAGAGTCCTCTCTGGGGCCAACGTCCTGACTTTC. It codes for CASSRVLSGANVLTF.

The table lists this clone with a count of one. This rearrangement joins TRBV9 to TRBJ2-7; no clear D gene. The CDR3 is 14 amino acids. With 4 bases removed from V and 6 bases from J, the gap between germline ends came to 17 bases. In germline, CDR1 is SGDLS, CDR2 YYNGEE. The DNA for the CDR3 is TGTGCCAGCAGCCCCTTGGTCCATTCTCCCGAGCAGTACTTC. It encodes CASSPLVHSPEQYF.

The chain couples TRBV5-1 to TRBJ2-6, with TRBD1 as a possible D gene (6 bases). CDR1 is SGHRS and CDR2 is YFSETQ in the germline V gene. V lost 4 bases and J 2 bases, leaving 22 bases between the germline ends. CDR3 length equals 19 residues. The CDR3 coding sequence is TGCGCCAGCAGCCCCTCAACAGGGCTCCGTTTAGCTGGGGCCAACGTCCTGACTTTC. This translates into CASSPSTGLRLAGANVLTF. The whole variable domain, remainder taken from reference TRBV5-1 and TRBJ2-6, is KAGVTQTPRYLIKTRGQQVTLSCSPISGHRSVSWYQQTPGQGLQFLFEYFSETQRNKGNFPGRFSGRQFSNSRSEMNVSTLELGDSALYLCASSPSTGLRLAGANVLTFGAGSRLTVL.

The chain carries TRBV30 and TRBJ2-3, with D possibly being TRBD1 or TRBD2 (6 bases each). Germline lookup yields CDR1 GTSNPN and CDR2 SVGIG (reference sequence). CDR3 length: 14 residues. V lost 4 bases, J lost 0 bases, and 11 bases lay in between. The CDR3: CAWKGGLSTDTQYF. In DNA form, the CDR3 reads TGTGCCTGGAAAGGGGGACTGAGCACAGATACGCAGTATTTT.

The V and J genes are TRBV7-9 and TRBJ2-7, with D perhaps matching TRBD2 (6 bases). V was clipped by 4 bases and J by 6 bases, with 16 bases between them. CDR3 length equals 14 residues. From germline, CDR1 is SEHNR and CDR2 FQNEAQ (reference sequence). CDR3: CASSSGVDGSEQYF. In DNA form, the CDR3 reads TGTGCCAGCAGCTCGGGGGTAGACGGTTCCGAGCAGTACTTC.

In this sample, this clone turned up a few times. The chain has TRBV18 and TRBJ2-7; 10 bases are a match to TRBD2. Trimming cost V 5 bases and J 7 bases; bases outside gene matches: 11. The CDR3 has 15 residues. Per germline, CDR1 KGHSH and CDR2 LQKENI. The CDR3 reads CASSSSSGRAREQYF. CDR3 in DNA: TGTGCCAGCTCATCCTCTAGCGGGAGAGCGCGGGAGCAGTACTTC.

This chain joins TRBV29-1 and TRBJ2-7; D gene unclear. In germline, CDR1 is SQVTM, CDR2 ANQGSEA. V was clipped by 6 bases and J by 1 base, with 13 bases between them. The CDR3 contains 13 residues. CDR3 coding DNA: TGCAGCGTCGCTCCGGACCTATCCTACGAGCAGTACTTC. Translation gives CSVAPDLSYEQYF.